This T cell receptor (beta chain) is from a study of blood T cells in healthy people across ages. This clonotype turned up a few times. Trimming took off 5 bases at V and 1 base at J, with 11 bases between the two ends. CDR1 and CDR2 from the germline V gene are MNHEY and SVGAGI. The CDR3 has 14 residues. Primers used in a second PCR of roughly 7 to 11 cycles were a sample-barcoded 5' primer and a J-beta primer mix. TCRdb independently ran MiXCR on the 5' RACE reads; one entry per CDR3 protein. Of 1.5 million to 1.8 million distinct CDR3 sequences in the sample, approximately 43% were seen once. Sequencing was done on a sample of blood. This chain links TRBV6-5 with TRBJ2-5; no clear D gene. The TCR was taken from a woman aged 18-29 years in good health. The CDR3 region is CASSVTVTQETQYF. The CDR3 DNA is TGTGCCAGCAGTGTAACCGTCACCCAAGAGACCCAGTACTTC.